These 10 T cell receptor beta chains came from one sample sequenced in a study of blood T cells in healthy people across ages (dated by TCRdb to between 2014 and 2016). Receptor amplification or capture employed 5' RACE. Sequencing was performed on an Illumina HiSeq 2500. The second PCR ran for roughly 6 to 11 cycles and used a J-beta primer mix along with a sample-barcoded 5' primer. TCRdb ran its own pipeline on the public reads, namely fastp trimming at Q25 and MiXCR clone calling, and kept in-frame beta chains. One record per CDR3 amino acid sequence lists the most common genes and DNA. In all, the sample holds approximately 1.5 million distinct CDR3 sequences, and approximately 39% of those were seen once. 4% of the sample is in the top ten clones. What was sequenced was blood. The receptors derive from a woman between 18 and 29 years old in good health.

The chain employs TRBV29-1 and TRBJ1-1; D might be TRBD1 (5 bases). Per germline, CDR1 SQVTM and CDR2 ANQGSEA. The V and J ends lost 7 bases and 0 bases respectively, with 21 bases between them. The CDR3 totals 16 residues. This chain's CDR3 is CSAPDLPGRVNTEAFF. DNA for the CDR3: TGCAGCGCTCCCGATCTGCCGGGGCGGGTGAACACTGAAGCTTTCTTT.

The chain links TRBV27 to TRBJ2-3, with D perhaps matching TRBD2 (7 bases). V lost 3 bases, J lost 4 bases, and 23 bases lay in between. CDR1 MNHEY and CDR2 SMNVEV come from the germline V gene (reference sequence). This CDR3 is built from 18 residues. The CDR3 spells CASSFVGGGRGGSDTQYF. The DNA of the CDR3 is TGTGCCAGCAGTTTCGTTGGGGGGGGCCGAGGCGGCTCAGATACGCAGTATTTT.

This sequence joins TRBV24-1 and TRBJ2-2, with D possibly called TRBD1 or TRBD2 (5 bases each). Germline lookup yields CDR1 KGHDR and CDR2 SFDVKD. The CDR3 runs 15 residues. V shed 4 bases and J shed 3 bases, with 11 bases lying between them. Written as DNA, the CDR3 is TGTGCCACCAGTGACCGGGACGTTTACACCGGGGAGCTGTTTTTT. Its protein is CATSDRDVYTGELFF.

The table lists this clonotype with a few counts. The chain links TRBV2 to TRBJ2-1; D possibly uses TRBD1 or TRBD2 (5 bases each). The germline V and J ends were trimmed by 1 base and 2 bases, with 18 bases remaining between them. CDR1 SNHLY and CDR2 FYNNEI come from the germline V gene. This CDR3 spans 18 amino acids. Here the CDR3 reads CASSEGWTGTPPYNEQFF. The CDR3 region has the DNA TGTGCCAGCAGTGAAGGATGGACCGGGACCCCGCCCTACAATGAGCAGTTCTTC. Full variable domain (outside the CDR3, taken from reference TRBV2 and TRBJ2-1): EPEVTQTPSHQVTQMGQEVILRCVPISNHLYFYWYRQILGQKVEFLVSFYNNEISEKSEIFDDQFSVERPDGSNFTLKIRSTKLEDSAMYFCASSEGWTGTPPYNEQFFGPGTRLTVL.

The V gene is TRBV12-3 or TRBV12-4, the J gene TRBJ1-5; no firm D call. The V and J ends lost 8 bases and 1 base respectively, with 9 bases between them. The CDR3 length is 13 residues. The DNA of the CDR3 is TGTGCCAGCGGGATTAGGAGCAATCAGCCCCAGCATTTT. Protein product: CASGIRSNQPQHF.

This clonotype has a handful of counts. CDR3: CASSLLTRVYNEQFF. CDR3 DNA sequence: TGTGCCAGCAGCTTACTGACTAGGGTCTACAATGAGCAGTTCTTC. The chain is built from TRBV7-9 and TRBJ2-1; D may be TRBD2 (6 bases). Germline CDR1 reads SEHNR; CDR2 reads FQNEAQ (reference sequence). This CDR3 spans 15 amino acids. V lost 2 bases to trimming and J lost 3 bases, with 11 bases between them.

CDR3 sequence: CSASWTGKETQYF. For the CDR3, the DNA is TGCAGTGCTTCGTGGACAGGGAAGGAGACCCAGTACTTC. The V call is TRBV20-1, the J call TRBJ2-5; 8 nucleotides line up with TRBD1. V was pared by 5 bases and J by 5 bases, with 7 bases of the junction left unmatched. Germline CDR1 DFQATT, CDR2 SNEGSKA (reference sequence). This CDR3 is 13 amino acids long.

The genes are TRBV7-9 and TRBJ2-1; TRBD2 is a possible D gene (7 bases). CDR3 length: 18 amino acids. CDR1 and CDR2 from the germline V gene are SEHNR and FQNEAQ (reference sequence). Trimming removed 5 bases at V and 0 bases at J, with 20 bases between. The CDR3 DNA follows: TGTGCCAGCAGCGTGGGGGGGGCTTATCTGAGCTCCTACAATGAGCAGTTCTTC. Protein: CASSVGGAYLSSYNEQFF.

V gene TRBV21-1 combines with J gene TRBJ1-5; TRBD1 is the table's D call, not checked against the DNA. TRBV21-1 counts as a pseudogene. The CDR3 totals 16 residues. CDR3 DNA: TGTGCCAGCAGCAAAGGCCCCAGGGGGCGCGATCAGCCCCAGCATTTT. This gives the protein CASSKGPRGRDQPQHF.

The CDR3 region has the DNA TGTGCCAGCAGCCAAAGCGCGACAGGGAGAGACTATGGCTACACCTTC. The encoded protein is CASSQSATGRDYGYTF. V and J are TRBV14 and TRBJ1-2; 7 positions match TRBD1. The CDR3 runs 16 residues. V shed 2 bases, J shed 3 bases, and the junction held 9 bases outside the gene matches. From germline, CDR1 is SGHDN and CDR2 FVKESK.